One and the same sample provided the 19 T cell receptor beta chains below, sequenced in a study of beta chain features in type 1 diabetes. The isolated RNA, all of it, was reverse transcribed, so expressed TCRB transcripts were what got sequenced. The data were produced by immunoSEQ multiplex PCR, yet TCRdb's version contains in-frame clones alone and is incomplete. The sample carries some 900,000 clones, 15% to 20% recorded once. What was sequenced was naive CD4+ T cells from blood. Source of these receptors: a woman younger than 30 in good health.

This clone was counted only a few times. The chain employs TRBV5-1 and TRBJ2-3; 10 nucleotides line up with TRBD2. CDR3 size: 16 residues. CDR1 SGHRS and CDR2 YFSETQ come from the germline V gene. V gave up 4 bases and J gave up 0 bases; unmatched junction bases: 5. The CDR3 loop reads CASSQGLAESTDTQYF. CDR3 bases: TGCGCCAGCAGCCAAGGACTAGCGGAAAGCACAGATACGCAGTATTTT. Full variable domain (remainder filled in from reference TRBV5-1 and TRBJ2-3): KAGVTQTPRYLIKTRGQQVTLSCSPISGHRSVSWYQQTPGQGLQFLFEYFSETQRNKGNFPGRFSGRQFSNSRSEMNVSTLELGDSALYLCASSQGLAESTDTQYFGPGTRLTVL.

The chain carries TRBV2 and TRBJ2-2; D not certain. Trimming pared 7 bases from V and 6 bases from J, leaving 12 bases between. Germline assignment: CDR1 SNHLY and CDR2 FYNNEI. The CDR3 consists of 13 residues. The CDR3 region is CASKLFFAGELFF. The CDR3 nucleotides are TGTGCCAGCAAGTTGTTCTTCGCCGGGGAGCTGTTTTTT.

The sample holds a few counts of this clone. The rearrangement links TRBV6-6 to TRBJ2-3; TRBD2 aligns across 7 bases. Germline V gene sequence: CDR1 MNHNY, CDR2 SVGAGI (reference sequence). V was clipped by 0 bases and J by 2 bases; unmatched bases: 5. This CDR3 is built from 16 residues. In DNA form, the CDR3 reads TGTGCCAGCAGTTACTCGAGAGGGAGGGTCACAGATACGCAGTATTTT. As protein: CASSYSRGRVTDTQYF.

This sequence joins TRBV28 and TRBJ1-2; the D is unclear. V lost 5 bases and J 5 bases, leaving 9 bases between the germline ends. This CDR3 is 12 amino acids long. Germline V lookup: CDR1 MDHEN, CDR2 SYDVKM. CDR3 nucleotides: TGTGCCAGCAGTAAGGCAGCGTATGGCTACACCTTC. Translation gives CASSKAAYGYTF.

This clone was observed a handful of times. This chain joins TRBV5-1 and TRBJ1-1; D possibly corresponds to TRBD1 (5 bases). The length of the CDR3 is 14 residues. CDR1 and CDR2 (germline): SGHRS, YFSETQ. Trimming cost V 5 bases and J 4 bases, with 15 bases left between them. CDR3 nucleotide sequence: TGCGCCAGCAGAGTGCAGGGAAGGAGCACTGAAGCTTTCTTT. This translates into CASRVQGRSTEAFF. Together with reference TRBV5-1 and TRBJ1-1, the CDR3 gives the full variable domain: KAGVTQTPRYLIKTRGQQVTLSCSPISGHRSVSWYQQTPGQGLQFLFEYFSETQRNKGNFPGRFSGRQFSNSRSEMNVSTLELGDSALYLCASRVQGRSTEAFFGQGTRLTVV.

The rearrangement joins TRBV2 to TRBJ2-1; 9 bases fit TRBD1. J gave up 0 bases and V 6 bases, and 12 bases lay outside the gene matches. Germline V gene data show CDR1 as SNHLY and CDR2 as FYNNEI. This CDR3 has 18 residues. CDR3 sequence reads: CASRETGTGIISYNEQFF. CDR3 DNA sequence: TGTGCCAGCAGGGAAACCGGGACAGGGATCATCTCCTACAATGAGCAGTTCTTC.

In regard to this clone: One end of the junction varies from germline; a read error may be responsible. This chain uses TRBV28 with TRBJ2-5; the D gene is possibly TRBD2 (6 bases). Germline CDR1 reads MDHEN; CDR2 reads SYDVKM. The length of the CDR3 is 14 residues. The CDR3 DNA follows: TGTGCCGGCAGCCGAAGTCGACTAGAGGAGACCCAGTACTTC. Protein sequence: CAGSRSRLEETQYF.

In its sample, this clone was seen a few times. The genes are TRBV5-1 and TRBJ2-1; TRBD1 might be the D (7 bases). CDR3 size: 16 residues. V lost 3 bases, J lost 1 base, and 14 bases lay in between. Germline values: CDR1 SGHRS, CDR2 YFSETQ. Written as DNA, the CDR3 is TGCGCCAGCAGCTACGGAGGGGGCGCGTCCTACAATGAGCAGTTCTTC. It is translated as CASSYGGGASYNEQFF.

The rearrangement joins TRBV27 to TRBJ2-1, with D possibly being TRBD2 (6 bases). The CDR3 is 15 amino acids. CDR1 MNHEY and CDR2 SMNVEV come from the germline V gene (reference sequence). The V gene lost 11 bases and the J gene lost 4 bases, with 21 bases spanning the gap. CDR3 coding DNA: TGTGCCTCCTCAGTTCTGGGAGGAGTATACAATGAGCAGTTCTTC. Its protein product is CASSVLGGVYNEQFF.

V and J are TRBV5-1 and TRBJ2-2; 13 bases agree with TRBD2. The CDR3 spans 16 residues. Losses at the gene ends were 2 bases for V and 6 bases for J; bases not matched to a gene: 4. Germline CDR1 is SGHRS and CDR2 is YFSETQ. CDR3 coding DNA: TGCGCCAGCAGCTTAGGACTAGCGGGAGCAGCCGGGGAGCTGTTTTTT. The encoded protein is CASSLGLAGAAGELFF.

This clone was counted between two and nine times. This chain joins TRBV10-2 and TRBJ2-7, with D uncertain. Germline-derived CDR1 and CDR2 are WSHSY and SAAADI. V dropped 6 bases and J dropped 2 bases, with 14 bases sitting between them. The CDR3 sequence is 14 residues long. The CDR3 is CASREEHVAYEQYF. The CDR3 coding sequence is TGCGCCAGCAGAGAGGAGCATGTGGCCTACGAGCAGTACTTC.

The rearrangement joins TRBV9 to TRBJ1-2; 7 bases match TRBD1. The V segment lost 0 bases and the J segment 8 bases; nucleotides outside the gene matches: 10. Germline-derived CDR1 and CDR2 are SGDLS and YYNGEE. CDR3 length equals 15 residues. The CDR3 protein is CASSVEEGATYGYTF. CDR3 DNA: TGTGCCAGCAGCGTAGAGGAGGGGGCGACTTACGGCTACACCTTC. The full variable domain, with the rest looked up from reference TRBV9 and TRBJ1-2, is DSGVTQTPKHLITATGQRVTLRCSPRSGDLSVYWYQQSLDQGLQFLIQYYNGEERAKGNILERFSAQQFPDLHSELNLSSLELGDSALYFCASSVEEGATYGYTFGSGTRLTVV.

This clone was counted a few times. The genes are TRBV10-3 and TRBJ2-3, with 8 bases aligning to TRBD2. The CDR3 is 16 amino acids. With V trimmed by 10 bases and J by 3 bases, 15 bases remained unmatched. Germline assignment: CDR1 ENHRY and CDR2 SYGVKD. The CDR3 sequence is CATGAQRELRTDTQYF. The CDR3 DNA follows: TGTGCCACCGGAGCTCAGCGGGAGCTGAGGACAGATACGCAGTATTTT.

This chain uses TRBV7-8 with TRBJ2-1, with 7 bases fitting TRBD2. Trimming removed 5 bases from V and 0 bases from J; junction bases left unmatched: 7. From germline, CDR1 is SGHVS and CDR2 FQNEAQ. This CDR3 has 16 residues. The CDR3 spells CASSRTLADSYNEQFF. The DNA of the CDR3 is TGTGCCAGCAGCAGAACTCTAGCGGACTCCTACAATGAGCAGTTCTTC.

This clone was detected a few times. The chain has TRBV28 and TRBJ2-7; D unresolved. Germline CDR1 and CDR2: MDHEN and SYDVKM. The length of the CDR3 is 13 residues. V was shortened by 5 bases and J by 3 bases, with 11 bases between the two germline ends. In nucleotides, the CDR3 is TGTGCCAGCAGTCCCCCACGGGTCTACGAGCAGTACTTC. Amino acids: CASSPPRVYEQYF.

This chain uses TRBV5-6 with TRBJ2-1; D not resolved. From germline, CDR1 is SGHDT and CDR2 YYEEEE. CDR3 length: 11 amino acids. The V and J ends lost 0 bases and 13 bases respectively, with 8 bases between them. In DNA, the CDR3 is TGTGCCAGCAGCTTGGTCGGACGCCAGTTCTTC. It yields the protein CASSLVGRQFF.

The rearrangement links TRBV5-6 to TRBJ2-3; no clear D. This CDR3 has 16 amino acids. The V gene lost 1 base and the J gene lost 1 base, with 13 bases spanning the gap. CDR1 and CDR2 from the germline V gene are SGHDT and YYEEEE. The CDR3 sequence is CASSLYLDGRTDTQYF. The CDR3 DNA reads TGTGCCAGCAGCTTGTATCTGGATGGTCGCACAGATACGCAGTATTTT.

The sample holds a few counts of this clone. The rearrangement joins TRBV18 to TRBJ1-4; D remains ambiguous. V shed 3 bases and J shed 8 bases, with 13 bases lying between them. The germline gives CDR1 KGHSH, CDR2 LQKENI. CDR3 size: 14 residues. The DNA of the CDR3 is TGTGCCAGCTCACCGCGCCAGGAACTCGAAAAACTGTTTTTT. It yields the protein CASSPRQELEKLFF.

The chain links TRBV7-3 to TRBJ2-3; D is unclear. With 5 bases removed from V and 5 bases from J, the gap between germline ends came to 11 bases. Germline CDR1 is SGHTA and CDR2 is FQGTGA. The CDR3 totals 13 residues. The CDR3 region is CASSLRRRDTQYF. CDR3 nucleotides: TGTGCCAGCAGCCTGAGACGAAGAGATACGCAGTATTTT.